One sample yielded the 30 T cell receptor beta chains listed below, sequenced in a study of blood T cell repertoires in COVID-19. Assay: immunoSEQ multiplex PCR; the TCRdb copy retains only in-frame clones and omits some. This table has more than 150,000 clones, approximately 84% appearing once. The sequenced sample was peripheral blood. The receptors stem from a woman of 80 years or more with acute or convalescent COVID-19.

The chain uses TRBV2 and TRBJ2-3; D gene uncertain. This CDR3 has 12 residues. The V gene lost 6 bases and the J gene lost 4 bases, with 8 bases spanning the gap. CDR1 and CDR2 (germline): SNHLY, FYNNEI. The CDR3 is CASSLTPDTQYF. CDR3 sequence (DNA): TGTGCCAGCAGCCTAACGCCAGATACGCAGTATTTT.

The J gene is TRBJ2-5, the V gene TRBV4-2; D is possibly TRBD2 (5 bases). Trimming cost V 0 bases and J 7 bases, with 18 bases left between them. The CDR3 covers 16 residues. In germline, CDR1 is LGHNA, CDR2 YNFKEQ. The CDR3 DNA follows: TGTGCCAGCAGCCAAGATCAGGCGTCAGGAGAGGGGACCCAGTACTTC. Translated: CASSQDQASGEGTQYF.

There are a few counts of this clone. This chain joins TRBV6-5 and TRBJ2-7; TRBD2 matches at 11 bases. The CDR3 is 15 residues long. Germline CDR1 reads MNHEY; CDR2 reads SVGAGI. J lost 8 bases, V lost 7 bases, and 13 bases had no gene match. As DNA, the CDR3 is TGTGCCAGCAAGACCCTTCTAGCGGGGGGTTCAAAGCAGTACTTC. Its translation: CASKTLLAGGSKQYF.

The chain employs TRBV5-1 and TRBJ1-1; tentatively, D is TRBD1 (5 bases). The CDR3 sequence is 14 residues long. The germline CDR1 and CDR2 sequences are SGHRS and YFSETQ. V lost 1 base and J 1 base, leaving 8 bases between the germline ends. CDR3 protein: CASSLSGGNTEAFF. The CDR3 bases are TGCGCCAGCAGCTTGTCGGGGGGGAACACTGAAGCTTTCTTT.

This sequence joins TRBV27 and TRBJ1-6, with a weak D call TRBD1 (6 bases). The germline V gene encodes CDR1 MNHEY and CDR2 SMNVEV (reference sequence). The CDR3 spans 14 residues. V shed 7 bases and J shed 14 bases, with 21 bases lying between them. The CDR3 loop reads CASKGGSPPSSLHF. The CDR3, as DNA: TGTGCCAGCAAGGGGGGGTCCCCCCCAAGTTCCCTCCACTTT.

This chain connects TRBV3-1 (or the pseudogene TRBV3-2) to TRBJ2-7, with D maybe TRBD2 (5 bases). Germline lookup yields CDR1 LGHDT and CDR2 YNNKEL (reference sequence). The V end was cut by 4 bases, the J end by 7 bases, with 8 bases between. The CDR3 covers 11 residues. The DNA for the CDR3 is TGTGCCAGCAGCCTCGGAGGAGAGCAGTACTTC. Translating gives CASSLGGEQYF.

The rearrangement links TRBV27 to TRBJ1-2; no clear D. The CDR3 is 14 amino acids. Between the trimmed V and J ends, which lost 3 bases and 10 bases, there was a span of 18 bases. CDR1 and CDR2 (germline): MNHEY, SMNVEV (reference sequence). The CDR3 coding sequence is TGTGCCAGCAGTTTCTCGACAAGCCCTAAGGACTACACCTTC. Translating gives CASSFSTSPKDYTF.

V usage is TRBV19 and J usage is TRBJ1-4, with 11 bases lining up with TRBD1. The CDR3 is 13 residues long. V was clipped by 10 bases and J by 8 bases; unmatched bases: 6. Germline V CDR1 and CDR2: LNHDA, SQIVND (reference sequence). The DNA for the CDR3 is TGTGCCACTGCCGGGACAGGGGGGGAAAAACTGTTTTTT. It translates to CATAGTGGEKLFF.

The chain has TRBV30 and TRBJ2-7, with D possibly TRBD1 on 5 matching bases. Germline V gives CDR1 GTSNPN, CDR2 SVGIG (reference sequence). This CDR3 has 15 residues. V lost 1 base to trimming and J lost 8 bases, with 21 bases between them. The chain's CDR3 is CAWSAKSQGPKKQYF. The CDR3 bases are TGTGCCTGGAGTGCCAAGAGTCAGGGCCCTAAAAAGCAGTACTTC.

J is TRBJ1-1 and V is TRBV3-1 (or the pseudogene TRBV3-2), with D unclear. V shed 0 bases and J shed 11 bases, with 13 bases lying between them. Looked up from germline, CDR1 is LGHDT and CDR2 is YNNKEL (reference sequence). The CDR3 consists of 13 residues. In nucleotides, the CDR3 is TGTGCCAGCAGCCAAGATTACTATACCTTGGCTTTCTTT. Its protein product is CASSQDYYTLAFF.

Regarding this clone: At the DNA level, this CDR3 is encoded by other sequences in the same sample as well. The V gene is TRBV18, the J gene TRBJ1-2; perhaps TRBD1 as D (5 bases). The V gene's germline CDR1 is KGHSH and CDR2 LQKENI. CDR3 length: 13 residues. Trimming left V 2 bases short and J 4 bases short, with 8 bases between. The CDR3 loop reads CASSPGQGYGYTF. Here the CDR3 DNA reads TGTGCCAGCTCACCAGGGCAGGGCTATGGCTACACCTTC.

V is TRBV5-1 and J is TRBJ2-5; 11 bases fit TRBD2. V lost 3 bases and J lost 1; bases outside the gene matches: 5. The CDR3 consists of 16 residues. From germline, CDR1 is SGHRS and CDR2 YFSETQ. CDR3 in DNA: TGCGCCAGCAGCTCTGGGGGACTAGCGGTCCAAGAGACCCAGTACTTC. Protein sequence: CASSSGGLAVQETQYF.

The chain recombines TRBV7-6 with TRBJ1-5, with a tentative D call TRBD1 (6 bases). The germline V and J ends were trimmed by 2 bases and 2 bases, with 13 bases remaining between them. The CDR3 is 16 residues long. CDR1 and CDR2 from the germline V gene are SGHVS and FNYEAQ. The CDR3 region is CASSLLQGKGNQPQHF. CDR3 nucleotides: TGTGCCAGCAGCTTACTTCAGGGGAAAGGCAATCAGCCCCAGCATTTT.

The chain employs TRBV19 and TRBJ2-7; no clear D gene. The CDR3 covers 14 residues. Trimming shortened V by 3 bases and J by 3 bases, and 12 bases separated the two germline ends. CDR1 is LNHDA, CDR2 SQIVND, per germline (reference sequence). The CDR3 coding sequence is TGTGCCAGTAGTATGGGTCAGGCAGACTACGAGCAGTACTTC. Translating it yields CASSMGQADYEQYF.

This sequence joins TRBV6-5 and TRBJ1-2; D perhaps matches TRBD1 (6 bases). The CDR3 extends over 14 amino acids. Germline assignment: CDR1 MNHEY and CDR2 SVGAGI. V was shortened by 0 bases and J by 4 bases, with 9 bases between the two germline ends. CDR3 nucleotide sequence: TGTGCCAGCAGTTACTCGACAGGACCCTATGGCTACACCTTC. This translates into CASSYSTGPYGYTF.

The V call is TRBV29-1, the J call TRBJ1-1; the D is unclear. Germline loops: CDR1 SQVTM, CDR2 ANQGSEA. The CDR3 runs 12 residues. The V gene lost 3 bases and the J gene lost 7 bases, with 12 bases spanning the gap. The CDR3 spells CSVDDRLGEAFF. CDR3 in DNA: TGCAGCGTTGACGACCGGCTAGGTGAAGCTTTCTTT. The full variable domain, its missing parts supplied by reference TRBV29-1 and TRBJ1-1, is SAVISQKPSRDICQRGTSLTIQCQVDSQVTMMFWYRQQPGQSLTLIATANQGSEATYESGFVIDKFPISRPNLTFSTLTVSNMSPEDSSIYLCSVDDRLGEAFFGQGTRLTVV.

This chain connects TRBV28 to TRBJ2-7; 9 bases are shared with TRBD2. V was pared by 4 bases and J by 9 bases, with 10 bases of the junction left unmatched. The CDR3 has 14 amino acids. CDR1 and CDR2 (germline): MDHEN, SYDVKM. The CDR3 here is CASSSVLAGSVQYF. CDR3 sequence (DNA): TGTGCCAGCAGTTCTGTTCTAGCGGGGTCCGTGCAGTACTTC.

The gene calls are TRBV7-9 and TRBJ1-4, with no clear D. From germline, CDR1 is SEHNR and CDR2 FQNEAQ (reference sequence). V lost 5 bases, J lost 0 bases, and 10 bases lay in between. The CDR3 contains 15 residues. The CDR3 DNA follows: TGTGCCAGCAGCCCACCGGGGACAACTAATGAAAAACTGTTTTTT. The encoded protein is CASSPPGTTNEKLFF.

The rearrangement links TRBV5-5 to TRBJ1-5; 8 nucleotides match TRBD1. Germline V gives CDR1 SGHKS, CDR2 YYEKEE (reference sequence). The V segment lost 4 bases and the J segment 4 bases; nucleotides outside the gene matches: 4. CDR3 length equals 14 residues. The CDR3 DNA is TGTGCCAGCAGCCGGACAGGGCGGAATCAGCCCCAGCATTTT. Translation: CASSRTGRNQPQHF.

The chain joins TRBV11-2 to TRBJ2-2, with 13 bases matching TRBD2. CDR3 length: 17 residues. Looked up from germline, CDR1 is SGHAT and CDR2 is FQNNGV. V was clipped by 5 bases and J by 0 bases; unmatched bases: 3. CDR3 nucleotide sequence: TGTGCCAGCAGCGCAGGGACTAGCGGGGCGAACACCGGGGAGCTGTTTTTT. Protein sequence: CASSAGTSGANTGELFF.

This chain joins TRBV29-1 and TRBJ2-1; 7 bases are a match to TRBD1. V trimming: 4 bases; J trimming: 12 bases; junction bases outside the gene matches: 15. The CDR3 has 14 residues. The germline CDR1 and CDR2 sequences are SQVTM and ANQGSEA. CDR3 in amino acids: CSVVGTWDSKGQFF. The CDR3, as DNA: TGCAGCGTTGTGGGGACCTGGGACAGCAAGGGGCAGTTCTTC.

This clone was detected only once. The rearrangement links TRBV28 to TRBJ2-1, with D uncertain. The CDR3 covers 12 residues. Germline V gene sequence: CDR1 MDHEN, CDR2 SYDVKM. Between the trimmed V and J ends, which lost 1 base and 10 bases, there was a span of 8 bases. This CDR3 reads CASSLLVTEQFF. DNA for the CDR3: TGTGCCAGCAGTTTATTAGTCACCGAGCAGTTCTTC.

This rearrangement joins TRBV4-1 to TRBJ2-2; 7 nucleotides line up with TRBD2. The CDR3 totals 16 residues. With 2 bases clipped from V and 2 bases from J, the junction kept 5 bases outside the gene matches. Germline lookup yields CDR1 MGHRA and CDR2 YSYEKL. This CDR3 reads CASSQIAGDNTGELFF. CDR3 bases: TGCGCCAGCAGCCAAATAGCGGGCGACAACACCGGGGAGCTGTTTTTT.

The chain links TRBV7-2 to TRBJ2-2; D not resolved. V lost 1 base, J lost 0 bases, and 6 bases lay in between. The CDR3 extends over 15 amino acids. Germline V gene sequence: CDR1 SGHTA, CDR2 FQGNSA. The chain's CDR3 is CASSLGQTNTGELFF. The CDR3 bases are TGTGCCAGCAGCTTAGGCCAGACGAACACCGGGGAGCTGTTTTTT.

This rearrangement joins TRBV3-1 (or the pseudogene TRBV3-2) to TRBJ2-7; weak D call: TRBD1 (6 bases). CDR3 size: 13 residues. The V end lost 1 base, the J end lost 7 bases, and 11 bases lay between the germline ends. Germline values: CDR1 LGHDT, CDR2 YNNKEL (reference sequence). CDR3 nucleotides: TGTGCCAGCAGCCAAGTGGGGGCGGATGAGCAGTACTTC. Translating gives CASSQVGADEQYF.

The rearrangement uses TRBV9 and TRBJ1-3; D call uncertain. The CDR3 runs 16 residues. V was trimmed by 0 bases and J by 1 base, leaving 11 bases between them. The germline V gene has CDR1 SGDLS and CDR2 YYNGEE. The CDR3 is CASSVAVGESGNTIYF. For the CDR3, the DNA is TGTGCCAGCAGCGTAGCCGTCGGAGAATCTGGAAACACCATATATTTT.

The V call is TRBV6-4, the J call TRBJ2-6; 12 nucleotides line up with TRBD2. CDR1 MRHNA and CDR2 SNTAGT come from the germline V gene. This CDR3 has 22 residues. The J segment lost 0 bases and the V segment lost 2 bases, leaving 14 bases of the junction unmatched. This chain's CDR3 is CASSDNSRTSGITVSGANVLTF. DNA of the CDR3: TGTGCCAGCAGTGACAATTCCCGGACTAGCGGGATTACCGTCTCTGGGGCCAACGTCCTGACTTTC.

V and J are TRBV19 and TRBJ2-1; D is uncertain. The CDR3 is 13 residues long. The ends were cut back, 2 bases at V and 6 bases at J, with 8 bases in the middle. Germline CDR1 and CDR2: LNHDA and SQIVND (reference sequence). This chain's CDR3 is CASSITWPNEQFF. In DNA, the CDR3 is TGTGCCAGTAGTATAACCTGGCCCAATGAGCAGTTCTTC. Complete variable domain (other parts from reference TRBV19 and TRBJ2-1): DGGITQSPKYLFRKEGQNVTLSCEQNLNHDAMYWYRQDPGQGLRLIYYSQIVNDFQKGDIAEGYSVSREKKESFPLTVTSAQKNPTAFYLCASSITWPNEQFFGPGTRLTVL.

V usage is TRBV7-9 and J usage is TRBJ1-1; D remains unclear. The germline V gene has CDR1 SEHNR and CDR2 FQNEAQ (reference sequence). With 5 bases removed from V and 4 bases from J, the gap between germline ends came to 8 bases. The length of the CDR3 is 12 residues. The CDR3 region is CASSHPGTEAFF. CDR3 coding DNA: TGTGCCAGCAGCCACCCGGGCACTGAAGCTTTCTTT.

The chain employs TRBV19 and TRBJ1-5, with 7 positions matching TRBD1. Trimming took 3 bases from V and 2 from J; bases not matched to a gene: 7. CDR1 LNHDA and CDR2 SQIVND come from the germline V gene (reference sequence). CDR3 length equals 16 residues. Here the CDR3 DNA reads TGTGCCAGTAGTATGTCCTTTGGACAGGGCAATCAGCCCCAGCATTTT. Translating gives CASSMSFGQGNQPQHF.